This TCR beta chain was sequenced for a study of blood T cells in healthy people across ages. Study outcomes and limitations: Per million T cells, TCR beta diversity dropped roughly linearly as age increased. Estimates of diversity drawn from one million T cells were considered underestimates.

For the second PCR, which ran for about 7 to 12 cycles, a sample-barcoded 5' primer and a J-beta primer mix were used. Tagging of each cDNA molecule was performed by a template-switch adaptor with 12 random nucleotides. TCRdb redid the calling of the 5' RACE reads with MiXCR, one entry per CDR3 protein. The sample has about 1,400,000 distinct CDR3 sequences, around 55% seen once. This clonotype was observed a handful of times. Antigen: not known. The sequenced material came from blood. The TCR was taken from a man between 18 and 35 years old in good health.

This CDR3 reads CASSQATPGQGIYEQFF. For the CDR3, the DNA is TGCGCCAGCAGCCAAGCTACCCCGGGACAGGGGATCTATGAGCAGTTCTTC. The chain combines TRBV4-1 with TRBJ2-1; 10 bases align to TRBD1. J lost 8 bases, V lost 1 base, and 11 bases had no gene match. The CDR3 consists of 17 residues. Germline values: CDR1 MGHRA, CDR2 YSYEKL.